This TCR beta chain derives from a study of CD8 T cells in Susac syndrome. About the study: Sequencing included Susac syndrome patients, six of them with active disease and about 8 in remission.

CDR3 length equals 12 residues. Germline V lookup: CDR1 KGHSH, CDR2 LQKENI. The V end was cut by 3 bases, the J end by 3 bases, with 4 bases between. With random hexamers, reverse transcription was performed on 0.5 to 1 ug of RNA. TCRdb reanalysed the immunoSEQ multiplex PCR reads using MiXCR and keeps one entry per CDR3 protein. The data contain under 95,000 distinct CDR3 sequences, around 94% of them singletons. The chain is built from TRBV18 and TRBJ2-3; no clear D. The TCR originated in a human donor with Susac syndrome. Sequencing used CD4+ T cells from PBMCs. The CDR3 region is CASSPETDTQYF. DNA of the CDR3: TGTGCCAGCTCACCGGAGACAGATACGCAGTATTTT.